This T cell receptor beta chain came from a study of STAT5B mutations in CD4+ large granular lymphocyte leukemia. Only in-frame clones appear in the TCRdb table, and some are missing; sequencing was by immunoSEQ multiplex PCR. The repertoire holds tens of thousands of clones, with 55% to 80% as singletons. Control samples were healthy donors' buffy coats. Germline trimming cut 1 base from V and 4 bases from J; bases unmatched to any gene: 3. The CDR3 is 16 amino acids. The sequence was obtained from a human donor in good health. The genes are TRBV23-1 and TRBJ2-3, with 12 bases aligning to TRBD2. TRBV23-1 is filed as an ORF, its function uncertain. Specimen: CD4+ T cells from blood buffy coats. The CDR3 coding sequence is TGCGCCAGCAGTCAATGGACTAGCGGGGTCCCAGATACGCAGTATTTT. Encoded protein: CASSQWTSGVPDTQYF.